This T cell receptor (beta chain) was identified in a study of shared clonotypes between healthy human individuals. The CDR3 spans 13 residues. CDR1 and CDR2 from the germline V gene are MNHEY and SVGAGI. The V and J ends lost 3 bases and 7 bases, in that order; junction bases with no gene match: 4. Unsorted PBMC DNA underwent sequencing on ten immunoSEQ deep assay plates. Assay: immunoSEQ multiplex PCR; the TCRdb copy retains only in-frame clones and omits some. The table shows approximately 470,000 clones, with about 84% occurring only once. The donor population consisted of healthy HIV-negative adults with no recent acute infections or vaccinations.

This TCR was sampled from a woman aged 40 to 50 in good health. Some clones in this sample may be carry-over from other donors' samples. Sequenced input: PBMCs. This chain joins TRBV6-5 and TRBJ1-1; TRBD1 matches at 8 bases. The CDR3 sequence is CASSYRDRIEAFF. The CDR3, as DNA: TGTGCCAGCAGTTATCGGGACAGGATTGAAGCTTTCTTT.